One sample yielded the 9 T cell receptor beta chains listed below, sequenced in a study of blood T cell repertoires in COVID-19. Assay used: immunoSEQ multiplex PCR; TCRdb lists only in-frame clones, some missing. The sample lists some 200,000 clones; 70% to 80% were seen once. Sequenced sample: peripheral blood. The receptors were gathered from a woman aged 45-59 years with active or convalescent COVID-19.

The chain links TRBV5-4 to TRBJ1-2; maybe TRBD1 (6 bases). Per the germline V gene, CDR1 is SGHNT and CDR2 is YYREEE (reference sequence). CDR3 length equals 19 residues. Trimming took 0 bases from V and 8 from J, leaving 29 bases between them. CDR3 sequence (DNA): TGTGCCAGCAGCTTGGTTGGCTCCCCAAGGGACATCTCAAGGGGCGGCTACACCTTC. Protein: CASSLVGSPRDISRGGYTF.

The chain combines TRBV6-5 with TRBJ2-5, with TRBD2 matching 7 bases. The J segment lost 12 bases and the V segment lost 5 bases, leaving 9 bases of the junction unmatched. The CDR3 length is 12 residues. Germline V gene data show CDR1 as MNHEY and CDR2 as SVGAGI. CDR3 region: CASSPTPGLKYF. CDR3 nucleotide sequence: TGTGCCAGCAGTCCAACACCGGGACTAAAGTACTTC.

The gene calls are TRBV11-2 and TRBJ1-6; the D gene is possibly TRBD1 (5 bases). CDR1 is SGHAT, CDR2 FQNNGV, per germline. CDR3 length: 15 residues. Trimming took 1 base from V and 7 from J, leaving 11 bases between them. CDR3 sequence reads: CASSLGGTRNSPLHF. CDR3 coding DNA: TGTGCCAGCAGCTTAGGCGGGACTCGGAATTCACCCCTCCACTTT. The full variable domain, with the rest looked up from reference TRBV11-2 and TRBJ1-6, is EAGVAQSPRYKIIEKRQSVAFWCNPISGHATLYWYQQILGQGPKLLIQFQNNGVVDDSQLPKDRFSAERLKGVDSTLKIQPAKLEDSAVYLCASSLGGTRNSPLHFGNGTRLTVT.

The rearrangement uses TRBV18 and TRBJ2-1, with D perhaps matching TRBD2 (5 bases). V was trimmed by 6 bases and J by 9 bases, leaving 18 bases between them. The CDR3 runs to 14 residues. CDR1 and CDR2 (germline): KGHSH, LQKENI. This CDR3 is CASSEDGVFGEQFF. Here the CDR3 DNA reads TGTGCCAGCTCGGAGGACGGGGTCTTTGGTGAGCAGTTCTTC.

This chain connects TRBV19 to TRBJ1-1, with a possible D match to TRBD1 (6 bases). In germline, CDR1 is LNHDA, CDR2 SQIVND (reference sequence). Between the trimmed V and J ends, which lost 7 bases and 5 bases, there was a span of 20 bases. CDR3 length equals 15 residues. The CDR3 here is CASTDRRPGATEAFF. CDR3 DNA: TGTGCCAGTACCGACAGGCGCCCAGGGGCGACTGAAGCTTTCTTT.

This clone is a singleton in its sample. The rearrangement uses TRBV11-1 and TRBJ2-1; D may be TRBD1 (5 bases). Germline CDR1 is SGHAT and CDR2 is FQDESV (reference sequence). The V and J ends lost 3 bases and 5 bases respectively, with 14 bases between them. The CDR3 spans 15 residues. For the CDR3, the DNA is TGTGCCAGCAGCTTCCCGCAGGGCCTGAACAATGAGCAGTTCTTC. This gives the protein CASSFPQGLNNEQFF.

This chain links TRBV6-5 with TRBJ2-7; 8 bases line up with TRBD1. CDR1 is MNHEY and CDR2 is SVGAGI in the germline V gene. The CDR3 extends over 14 amino acids. The junction had 11 bases not matched to a gene; V was cut back by 6 bases and J by 7 bases. The CDR3 bases are TGTGCCAGCAGCTTGGACAGGGAATTGGTTGAGCAGTACTTC. This codes for CASSLDRELVEQYF.

In its sample, this clone was seen a few times. The rearrangement joins TRBV9 to TRBJ2-5; 7 nucleotides line up with TRBD2. Per the germline V gene, CDR1 is SGDLS and CDR2 is YYNGEE. Germline trimming cut 2 bases from V and 5 bases from J; bases unmatched to any gene: 6. This CDR3 is 14 amino acids long. The CDR3 sequence is CASSVWGGKETQYF. CDR3 coding DNA: TGTGCCAGCAGCGTGTGGGGAGGGAAGGAGACCCAGTACTTC.

This clone was recorded only once. The genes are TRBV5-4 and TRBJ1-1; TRBD1 agrees at 9 bases. The CDR3 loop spans 15 amino acids. Germline CDR1 SGHNT, CDR2 YYREEE (reference sequence). Trimming took 0 bases from V and 5 from J; bases not matched to a gene: 5. CDR3 sequence reads: CASSLGMTGGTEAFF. The CDR3 DNA follows: TGTGCCAGCAGCTTGGGAATGACAGGGGGGACTGAAGCTTTCTTT.